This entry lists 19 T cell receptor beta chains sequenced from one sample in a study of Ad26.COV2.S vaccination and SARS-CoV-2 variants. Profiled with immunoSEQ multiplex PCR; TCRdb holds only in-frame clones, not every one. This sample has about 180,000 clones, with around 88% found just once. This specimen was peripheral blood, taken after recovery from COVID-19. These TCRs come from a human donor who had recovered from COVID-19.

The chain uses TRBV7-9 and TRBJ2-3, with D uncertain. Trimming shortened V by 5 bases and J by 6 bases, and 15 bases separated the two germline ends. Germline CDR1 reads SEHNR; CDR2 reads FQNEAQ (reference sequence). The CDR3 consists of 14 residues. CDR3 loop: CASSIWSQADTQYF. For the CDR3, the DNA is TGTGCCAGCAGCATTTGGTCCCAAGCGGATACGCAGTATTTT. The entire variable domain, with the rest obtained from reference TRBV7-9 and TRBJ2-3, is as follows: DTGVSQNPRHKITKRGQNVTFRCDPISEHNRLYWYRQTLGQGPEFLTYFQNEAQLEKSRLLSDRFSAERPKGSFSTLEIQRTEQGDSAMYLCASSIWSQADTQYFGPGTRLTVL.

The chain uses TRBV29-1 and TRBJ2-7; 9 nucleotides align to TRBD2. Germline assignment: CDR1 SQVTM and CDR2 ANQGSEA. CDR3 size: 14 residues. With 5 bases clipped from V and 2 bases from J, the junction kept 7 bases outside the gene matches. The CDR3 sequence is CSVSPAGGPYEQYF. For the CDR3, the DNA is TGCAGCGTTTCCCCTGCGGGAGGGCCCTACGAGCAGTACTTC.

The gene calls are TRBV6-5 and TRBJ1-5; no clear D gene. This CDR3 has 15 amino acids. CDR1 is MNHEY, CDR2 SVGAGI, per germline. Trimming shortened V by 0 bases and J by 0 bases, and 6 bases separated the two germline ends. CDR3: CASSYSAYSNQPQHF. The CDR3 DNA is TGTGCCAGCAGTTACTCGGCTTATAGCAATCAGCCCCAGCATTTT.

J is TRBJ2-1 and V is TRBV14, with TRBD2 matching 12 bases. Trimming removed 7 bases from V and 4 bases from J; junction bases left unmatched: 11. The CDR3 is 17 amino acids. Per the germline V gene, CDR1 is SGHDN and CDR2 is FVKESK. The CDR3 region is CASKPLAGGPHYNEQFF. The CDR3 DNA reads TGTGCCAGCAAACCCCTAGCGGGAGGGCCTCATTACAATGAGCAGTTCTTC.

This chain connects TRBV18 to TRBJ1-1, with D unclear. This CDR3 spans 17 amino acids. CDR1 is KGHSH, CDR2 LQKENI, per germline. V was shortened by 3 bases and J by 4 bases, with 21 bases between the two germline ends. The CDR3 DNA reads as TGTGCCAGCTCACCTCCGCGGGGTGCAGGCAAGAGCACTGAAGCTTTCTTT. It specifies CASSPPRGAGKSTEAFF.

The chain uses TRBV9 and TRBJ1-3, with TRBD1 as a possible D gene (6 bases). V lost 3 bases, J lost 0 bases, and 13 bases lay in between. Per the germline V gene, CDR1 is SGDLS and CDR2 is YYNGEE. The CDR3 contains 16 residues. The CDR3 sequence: CASSGGQPFSGNTIYF. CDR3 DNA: TGTGCCAGCAGCGGCGGACAGCCCTTCTCTGGAAACACCATATATTTT.

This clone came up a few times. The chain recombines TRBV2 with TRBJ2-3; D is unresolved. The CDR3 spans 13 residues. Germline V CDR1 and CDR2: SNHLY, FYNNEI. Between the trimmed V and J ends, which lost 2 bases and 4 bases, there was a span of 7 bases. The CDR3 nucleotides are TGTGCCAGCAGTGAACTGGACGCAGATACGCAGTATTTT. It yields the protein CASSELDADTQYF.

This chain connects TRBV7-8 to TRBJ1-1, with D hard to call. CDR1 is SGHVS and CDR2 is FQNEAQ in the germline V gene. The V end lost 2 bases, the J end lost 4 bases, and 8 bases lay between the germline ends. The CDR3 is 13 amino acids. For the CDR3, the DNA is TGTGCCAGCAGCTTAAGCGTACTCACTGAAGCTTTCTTT. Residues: CASSLSVLTEAFF.

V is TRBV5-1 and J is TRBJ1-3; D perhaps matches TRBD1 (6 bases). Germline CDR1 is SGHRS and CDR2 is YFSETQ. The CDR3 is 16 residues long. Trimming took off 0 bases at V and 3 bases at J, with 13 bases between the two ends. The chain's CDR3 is CASSLGGGSSGNTIYF. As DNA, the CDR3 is TGCGCCAGCAGCTTGGGAGGGGGAAGCAGTGGAAACACCATATATTTT.

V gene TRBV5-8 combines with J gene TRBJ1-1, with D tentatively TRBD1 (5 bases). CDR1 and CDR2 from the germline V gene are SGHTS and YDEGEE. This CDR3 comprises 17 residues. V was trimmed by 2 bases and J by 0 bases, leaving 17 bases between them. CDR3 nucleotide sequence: TGTGCCAGCAGCTTTCCCGGGACCGATATTATGAACACTGAAGCTTTCTTT. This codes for CASSFPGTDIMNTEAFF.

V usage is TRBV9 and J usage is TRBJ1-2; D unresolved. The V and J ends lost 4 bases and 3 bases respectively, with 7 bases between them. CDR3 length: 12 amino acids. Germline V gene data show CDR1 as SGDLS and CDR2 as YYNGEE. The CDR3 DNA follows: TGTGCCAGCAGCCTGGGAGACTATGGCTACACCTTC. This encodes CASSLGDYGYTF. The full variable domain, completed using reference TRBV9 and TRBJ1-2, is DSGVTQTPKHLITATGQRVTLRCSPRSGDLSVYWYQQSLDQGLQFLIQYYNGEERAKGNILERFSAQQFPDLHSELNLSSLELGDSALYFCASSLGDYGYTFGSGTRLTVV.

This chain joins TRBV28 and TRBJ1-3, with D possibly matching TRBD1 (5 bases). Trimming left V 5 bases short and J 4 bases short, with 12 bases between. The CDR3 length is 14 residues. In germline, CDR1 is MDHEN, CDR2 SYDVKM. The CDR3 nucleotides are TGTGCCAGCAGTGGCACCCGGACAGGAAACACCATATATTTT. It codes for CASSGTRTGNTIYF.

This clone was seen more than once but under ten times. This CDR3 is CASSLVGTPREAFF. The CDR3 DNA is TGTGCCAGCAGCTTAGTGGGGACACCTCGTGAAGCTTTCTTT. The V gene is TRBV7-9, the J gene TRBJ1-1; tentative D call: TRBD1 (6 bases). CDR3 size: 14 residues. CDR1 SEHNR and CDR2 FQNEAQ come from the germline V gene (reference sequence). The V and J ends lost 1 base and 7 bases respectively, with 13 bases between them.

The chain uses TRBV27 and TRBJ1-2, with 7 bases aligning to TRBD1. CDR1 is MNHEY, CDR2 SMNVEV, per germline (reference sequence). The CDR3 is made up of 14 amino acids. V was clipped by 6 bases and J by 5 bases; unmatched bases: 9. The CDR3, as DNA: TGTGCCAGCAGACTAACAGGGGCTGGGTATGGCTACACCTTC. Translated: CASRLTGAGYGYTF.

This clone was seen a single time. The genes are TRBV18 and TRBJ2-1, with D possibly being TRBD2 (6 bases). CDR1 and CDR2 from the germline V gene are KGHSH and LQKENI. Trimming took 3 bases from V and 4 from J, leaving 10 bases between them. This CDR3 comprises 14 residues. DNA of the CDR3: TGTGCCAGCTCACCGACTAGTTCTTACAATGAGCAGTTCTTC. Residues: CASSPTSSYNEQFF.

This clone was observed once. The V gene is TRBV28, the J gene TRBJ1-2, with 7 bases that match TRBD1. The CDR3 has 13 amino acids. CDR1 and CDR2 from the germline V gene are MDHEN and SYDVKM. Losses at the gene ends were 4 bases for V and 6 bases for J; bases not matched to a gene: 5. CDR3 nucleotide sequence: TGTGCCAGCAGTTATACCCAGGGGGATGGCTACACCTTC. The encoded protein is CASSYTQGDGYTF.

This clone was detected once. The CDR3 sequence: CATSGLAGVGTDTQYF. The CDR3 nucleotides read TGTGCCACCAGCGGACTAGCGGGAGTGGGCACAGATACGCAGTATTTT. The chain joins TRBV15 to TRBJ2-3; TRBD2 agrees at 13 bases. This CDR3 contains 16 residues. V lost 5 bases and J lost 1; bases outside the gene matches: 3. Germline CDR1 reads LNHNV; CDR2 reads YYDKDF (reference sequence).

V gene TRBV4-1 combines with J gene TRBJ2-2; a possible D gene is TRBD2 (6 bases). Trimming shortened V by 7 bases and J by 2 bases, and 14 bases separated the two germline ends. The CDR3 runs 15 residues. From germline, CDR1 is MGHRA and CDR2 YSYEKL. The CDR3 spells CASNQGLFNTGELFF. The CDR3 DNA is TGCGCCAGCAACCAGGGACTTTTCAACACCGGGGAGCTGTTTTTT.

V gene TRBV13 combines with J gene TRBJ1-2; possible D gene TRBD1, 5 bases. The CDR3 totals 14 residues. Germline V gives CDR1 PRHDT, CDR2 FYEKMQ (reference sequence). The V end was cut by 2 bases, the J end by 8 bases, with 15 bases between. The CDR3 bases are TGTGCCAGCAGCTTATCGGGGGGGGAGGGGGGCTACACCTTC. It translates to CASSLSGGEGGYTF.